One and the same sample provided the 9 T cell receptor beta chains below, sequenced in a study of OX40 agonist ivuxolimab in advanced cancers. Profiled with immunoSEQ multiplex PCR; TCRdb holds only in-frame clones, not every one. Here the sample spans about 150,000 clones, 90% to 95% being singletons. The sample here was CD4+ or CD8+ T cells sorted from blood, taken in a trial of the OX40 agonist ivuxolimab. All receptors come from an adult with an advanced solid tumor such as melanoma, head and neck, liver or kidney cancer.

The chain's CDR3 is CASSYSPSSGYEQYF. The DNA of the CDR3 is TGTGCCAGCAGTTACTCGCCCTCTTCGGGCTACGAGCAGTACTTC. The chain joins TRBV6-5 to TRBJ2-7; no firm D call. Germline V lookup: CDR1 MNHEY, CDR2 SVGAGI. This CDR3 has 15 residues. Trimming removed 0 bases at V and 3 bases at J, with 12 bases between.

The V call is TRBV27, the J call TRBJ2-2; 8 bases line up with TRBD2. J was trimmed by 0 bases and V by 5 bases; bases with no gene match: 11. CDR3 length: 18 amino acids. Germline V gene data show CDR1 as MNHEY and CDR2 as SMNVEV (reference sequence). The CDR3 coding sequence is TGTGCCAGCAGTGCTAGCGGGCTACGAAAGGCGAACACCGGGGAGCTGTTTTTT. Translated, it gives CASSASGLRKANTGELFF.

This chain uses TRBV5-4 with TRBJ2-2, with D possibly TRBD1 on 5 matching bases. V was clipped by 3 bases and J by 8 bases, with 17 bases between them. CDR1 is SGHNT, CDR2 YYREEE, per germline (reference sequence). This CDR3 has 15 residues. The CDR3 is CASSSRTFPSGELFF. CDR3 in DNA: TGTGCCAGCAGCTCTAGGACATTCCCCTCTGGGGAGCTGTTTTTT.

The V gene is TRBV6-5, the J gene TRBJ2-3; no reliable D call. V shed 0 bases and J shed 2 bases, with 9 bases lying between them. The CDR3 loop spans 15 amino acids. Germline CDR1 MNHEY, CDR2 SVGAGI. The CDR3 spells CASSYSWLYTDTQYF. CDR3 nucleotide sequence: TGTGCCAGCAGTTACTCGTGGCTCTACACAGATACGCAGTATTTT.

The chain uses TRBV2 and TRBJ1-2; a possible D gene is TRBD1 (5 bases). V lost 1 base to trimming and J lost 4 bases, with 10 bases between them. Per the germline V gene, CDR1 is SNHLY and CDR2 is FYNNEI. This CDR3 has 14 residues. As DNA, the CDR3 is TGTGCCAGCAGTGAAGTCGTTGACAGCTATGGCTACACCTTC. Translating it yields CASSEVVDSYGYTF.

This rearrangement joins TRBV2 to TRBJ1-5; the D gene is possibly TRBD1 (5 bases). The germline V gene has CDR1 SNHLY and CDR2 FYNNEI. The V end was cut by 6 bases, the J end by 9 bases, with 12 bases between. CDR3 size: 12 residues. CDR3 nucleotide sequence: TGTGCCAGCAGAACCGACAGAACGCCCCAGCATTTT. This gives the protein CASRTDRTPQHF.

This clone was seen once. The V gene is TRBV5-1, the J gene TRBJ1-2; a possible D gene is TRBD1 (5 bases). V was clipped by 4 bases and J by 2 bases, with 12 bases between them. This CDR3 has 14 residues. The germline gives CDR1 SGHRS, CDR2 YFSETQ. CDR3 sequence: CASSVQGANYGYTF. DNA of the CDR3: TGCGCCAGCAGCGTCCAGGGAGCCAACTATGGCTACACCTTC.

The chain couples TRBV6-6 to TRBJ1-2; 10 bases match TRBD1. Germline CDR1 is MNHNY and CDR2 is SVGAGI (reference sequence). The CDR3 sequence is 15 residues long. V shed 5 bases and J 8 bases; nucleotides not matched to a gene: 11. The CDR3 coding sequence is TGTGCCAGCAGTCAAACACGACAGGGGGCCGCGGGCTACACCTTC. Its protein is CASSQTRQGAAGYTF.

The chain uses TRBV30 and TRBJ2-4, with 7 positions matching TRBD2. This CDR3 is 17 amino acids long. V gave up 0 bases and J gave up 3 bases; unmatched junction bases: 11. Germline V gene lookup returns CDR1 GTSNPN and CDR2 SVGIG (reference sequence). CDR3 in amino acids: CAWSVMREGRDKNIQYF. The CDR3 DNA reads as TGTGCCTGGAGTGTGATGAGGGAGGGCCGGGACAAAAACATTCAGTACTTC.